The subject of this entry is one TCR beta chain. TCRdb redid the calling of the 5' RACE reads with MiXCR, one entry per CDR3 protein. The sample records 300,000 to 400,000 distinct CDR3 sequences, under 15% being singletons. Per germline, CDR1 LGHNA and CDR2 YSLEER. The CDR3 loop spans 14 amino acids. V lost 1 base and J 7 bases, leaving 10 bases between the germline ends. These data come from a study of T-cell memory formation after mild COVID-19. The sequenced sample was PBMCs or a T cell subset sorted from them (not recorded which). The chain joins TRBV4-3 to TRBJ1-4, with TRBD1 as a possible D gene (5 bases). The source is a man between 18 and 35 years old who had mild COVID-19 (a few samples of this study predate the infection). Cell type and time point are not known. The CDR3 region is CASSQVEGREKLFF. The CDR3 bases are TGCGCCAGCAGCCAAGTTGAGGGGCGTGAAAAACTGTTTTTT.